This TCR beta chain originates from a study of T cells in Graves' hyperthyroidism and ophthalmopathy. The TCR beta CDR3 regions underwent amplification using RNA transcripts as the source. With the HTBI primer set, the TCR CDR3 went through a first round of RT-PCR. Each CDR3 protein gets one entry after TCRdb re-called the multiplex PCR reads with MiXCR. The profile shows 400,000 to 600,000 distinct CDR3 sequences, about 16% of them singletons. Study conclusions and caveats: Researchers found most expanded thyroid clonotypes above 0.001 in blood as well.

This clonotype was counted a single time. Its target is not known. Relative to the germline gene, one junction end is altered; a read error may explain this. Germline CDR1 is SGHVS and CDR2 is FQNEAQ. The CDR3 extends over 18 amino acids. Sequencing was performed on blood. The clonotype was recovered from a woman in her twenties or thirties with Graves' ophthalmopathy. V is TRBV7-8 and J is TRBJ2-5; 11 bases fit TRBD2. CDR3 sequence: CAGSLGFGTSGTQETQYF. DNA of the CDR3: TGTGCCGGCAGCTTAGGTTTCGGGACTAGCGGAACCCAAGAGACCCAGTACTTC.